A selection of T cell receptor beta chains follows, all from one sample in a study of blood T cell repertoires in COVID-19. The repertoire was sequenced with immunoSEQ multiplex PCR; TCRdb's copy has only in-frame clones and lacks some. The data contain approximately 230,000 clones, roughly 80% of them singletons. The source material was peripheral blood. These receptors were collected from a man older than 75 with acute or convalescent COVID-19. The CDR3 runs from the conserved cysteine through the conserved F or W. Each record gives: V gene, J gene, D gene, clone size, CDR3 DNA, CDR3 protein. A D gene is named only where the DNA matches it firmly. The listing skips clone size in some rows; elsewhere it reads once, few, many or a size class.

V gene: TRBV18
J gene: TRBJ1-2
D gene: TRBD1
clone size: .
CDR3 DNA: TGTGCCAGCTCACCACGGGACAGGGGGACCAACTATGGCTACACCTTC
CDR3 protein: CASSPRDRGTNYGYTF

V gene: TRBV5-1
J gene: TRBJ2-3
D gene: TRBD2
clone size: .
CDR3 DNA: TGCGCCAGCAGCCTAGCGGACTCCACAGATACGCAGTATTTT
CDR3 protein: CASSLADSTDTQYF

V gene: TRBV5-1
J gene: TRBJ2-6
D gene: .
clone size: .
CDR3 DNA: TGCGCCAGCAGCGTCCGGACAGCCCGAGGGTCTGGGGCCAACGTCCTGACTTTC
CDR3 protein: CASSVRTARGSGANVLTF

V gene: TRBV19
J gene: TRBJ2-1
D gene: .
clone size: .
CDR3 DNA: TGTGCCAGTAGTATAGACAGGGAGGTCGGGAATGAGCAGTTCTTC
CDR3 protein: CASSIDREVGNEQFF

V gene: TRBV24-1
J gene: TRBJ2-3
D gene: .
clone size: .
CDR3 DNA: TGTGCCACCAGTACGGCCCTCGGGGGAAGAGATACGCAGTATTTT
CDR3 protein: CATSTALGGRDTQYF

V gene: TRBV5-1
J gene: TRBJ2-3
D gene: .
clone size: .
CDR3 DNA: TGCGCCAGCACCGGTAGCGGATTACCCCCAGATACGCAGTATTTT
CDR3 protein: CASTGSGLPPDTQYF

V gene: TRBV18
J gene: TRBJ1-2
D gene: .
clone size: .
CDR3 DNA: TGTGCCAGCTCACTCACCGGACAAGTGTATGGCTACACCTTC
CDR3 protein: CASSLTGQVYGYTF

V gene: TRBV24-1
J gene: TRBJ2-2
D gene: .
clone size: .
CDR3 DNA: TGTGCCACCAGTGATCCCATTCGGGTACCCACCGGGGAGCTGTTTTTT
CDR3 protein: CATSDPIRVPTGELFF

V gene: TRBV11-2
J gene: TRBJ2-7
D gene: TRBD2
clone size: few
CDR3 DNA: TGTGCCAGCAGCCCTCGGACTAGCGGCTCCTACGAGCAGTACTTC
CDR3 protein: CASSPRTSGSYEQYF

V gene: TRBV11-2
J gene: TRBJ1-5
D gene: TRBD1
clone size: .
CDR3 DNA: TGTGCCAGCAGCTTGGGTAGGACAGGGGGGATCAATCAGCCCCAGCATTTT
CDR3 protein: CASSLGRTGGINQPQHF

V gene: TRBV7-6
J gene: TRBJ2-5
D gene: .
clone size: .
CDR3 DNA: TGTGCCAGCAGCTTAGTGGAGACCCGAGTACAAGAGACCCAGTACTTC
CDR3 protein: CASSLVETRVQETQYF

V gene: TRBV10-1
J gene: TRBJ2-7
D gene: TRBD2
clone size: few
CDR3 DNA: TGCGCCAGCAGTGATGTAGCGGGAGGGACCTACGAGCAGTACTTC
CDR3 protein: CASSDVAGGTYEQYF

V gene: TRBV9
J gene: TRBJ2-6
D gene: .
clone size: once
CDR3 DNA: TGTGCCAGCAGCGTAGGGAGGACCGGGGCCAACGTCCTGACTTTC
CDR3 protein: CASSVGRTGANVLTF

V gene: TRBV12-3/TRBV12-4
J gene: TRBJ2-7
D gene: .
clone size: few
CDR3 DNA: TGTGCCAGCAGTTTATACTACGAGCAGTACTTC
CDR3 protein: CASSLYYEQYF

V gene: TRBV5-1
J gene: TRBJ2-3
D gene: .
clone size: .
CDR3 DNA: TGCGCCAGCAGCTTGGTCAGGGTGGGCACAGATACGCAGTATTTT
CDR3 protein: CASSLVRVGTDTQYF

V gene: TRBV18
J gene: TRBJ1-2
D gene: .
clone size: .
CDR3 DNA: TGTGCCAGCTCACCGGACAGCGACTATGGCTACACCTTC
CDR3 protein: CASSPDSDYGYTF

V gene: TRBV23-1
J gene: TRBJ2-2
D gene: .
clone size: .
CDR3 DNA: TGCGCCAACCACTCACTCCGGGACACCGAGAACACCGGGGAGCTGTTTTTT
CDR3 protein: CANHSLRDTENTGELFF

V gene: TRBV24-1
J gene: TRBJ1-5
D gene: .
clone size: .
CDR3 DNA: TGTGCCACCAGTGATATTTCGGGACAGCCCCAGCATTTT
CDR3 protein: CATSDISGQPQHF

V gene: TRBV7-3
J gene: TRBJ2-2
D gene: .
clone size: .
CDR3 DNA: TGTGCCAGCAGTGGGGGCCAGAACACCGGGGAGCTGTTTTTT
CDR3 protein: CASSGGQNTGELFF

V gene: TRBV5-6
J gene: TRBJ2-7
D gene: .
clone size: .
CDR3 DNA: TGTGCCAGCAGCTTAGGCCGGTGGGGCCCCTACGAGCAGTACTTC
CDR3 protein: CASSLGRWGPYEQYF

V gene: TRBV6-1
J gene: TRBJ2-5
D gene: TRBD2
clone size: .
CDR3 DNA: TGTGCCAGCAGTGAAGTTAGCGGGAGTTGGGAGACCCAGTACTTC
CDR3 protein: CASSEVSGSWETQYF

V gene: TRBV24-1
J gene: TRBJ2-1
D gene: .
clone size: few
CDR3 DNA: TGTGCCACCAGTGATAAACCCGGGGGGCGATCCTACAATGAGCAGTTCTTC
CDR3 protein: CATSDKPGGRSYNEQFF

V gene: TRBV6-6
J gene: TRBJ1-4
D gene: .
clone size: .
CDR3 DNA: TGTGCCAGCAGTTACCCTCAGGGAAGGGTAGAAAAACTGTTTTTT
CDR3 protein: CASSYPQGRVEKLFF

V gene: TRBV6-1
J gene: TRBJ2-6
D gene: .
clone size: .
CDR3 DNA: TGTGCCAGCAGTGAAACGGTCTCTGGGGCCAACGTCCTGACTTTC
CDR3 protein: CASSETVSGANVLTF

V gene: TRBV7-9
J gene: TRBJ1-1
D gene: .
clone size: .
CDR3 DNA: TGTGCCAGCAGCGACCACAGGGCCCTGAACACTGAAGCTTTCTTT
CDR3 protein: CASSDHRALNTEAFF

V gene: TRBV3-1/TRBV3-2
J gene: TRBJ2-7
D gene: TRBD2
clone size: .
CDR3 DNA: TGTGCCAGCAGCCATGGCGGGAGGAACGAGCAGTACTTC
CDR3 protein: CASSHGGRNEQYF

V gene: TRBV27
J gene: TRBJ1-2
D gene: .
clone size: .
CDR3 DNA: TGTGCCACTATGTCCCCTCTCTATGGCTACACCTTC
CDR3 protein: CATMSPLYGYTF

V gene: TRBV6-2/TRBV6-3
J gene: TRBJ2-7
D gene: TRBD1
clone size: .
CDR3 DNA: TGTGCCAGCAGCAACGGACGAGCCGGGACAGGTCTTGCCTACGAGCAGTACTTC
CDR3 protein: CASSNGRAGTGLAYEQYF

V gene: TRBV5-4
J gene: TRBJ1-2
D gene: .
clone size: .
CDR3 DNA: TGTGCCAGCAGCCCGGACAGCTATGGCTACACCTTC
CDR3 protein: CASSPDSYGYTF

V gene: TRBV12-5
J gene: TRBJ2-1
D gene: TRBD2
clone size: few
CDR3 DNA: TGTGCTAGTGGCGCTGGACTAGCGAGCTCCTACAATGAGCAGTTCTTC
CDR3 protein: CASGAGLASSYNEQFF

V gene: TRBV19
J gene: TRBJ1-6
D gene: .
clone size: .
CDR3 DNA: TGTGCCAGTAGTATTGGGGGCAGGACGGTTTCACCCCTCCACTTT
CDR3 protein: CASSIGGRTVSPLHF

V gene: TRBV7-3
J gene: TRBJ1-2
D gene: .
clone size: .
CDR3 DNA: TGTGCCAGCAGCCACCGGTCGGGAGGGGGCTACACCTTC
CDR3 protein: CASSHRSGGGYTF

V gene: TRBV5-4
J gene: TRBJ2-5
D gene: TRBD2
clone size: .
CDR3 DNA: TGTGCCAGCAGCCCTCTACTAGCGGGAGGCGAAGAGACCCAGTACTTC
CDR3 protein: CASSPLLAGGEETQYF

V gene: TRBV18
J gene: TRBJ2-5
D gene: .
clone size: .
CDR3 DNA: TGTGCCAGCTCACCGAGTCTACAAGAGACCCAGTACTTC
CDR3 protein: CASSPSLQETQYF

V gene: TRBV3-1/TRBV3-2
J gene: TRBJ2-5
D gene: .
clone size: .
CDR3 DNA: TGTGCCAGCGTGGGGCATGGCCTTGAGACCCAGTACTTC
CDR3 protein: CASVGHGLETQYF

V gene: TRBV19
J gene: TRBJ2-5
D gene: .
clone size: .
CDR3 DNA: TGTGCCAGTAGTATAGGAAGGGGCAGGGTGTACCAAGAGACCCAGTACTTC
CDR3 protein: CASSIGRGRVYQETQYF

V gene: TRBV10-1
J gene: TRBJ2-1
D gene: .
clone size: few
CDR3 DNA: TGCGCCAGCAGTGAACGGGGAGTCTACAATGAGCAGTTCTTC
CDR3 protein: CASSERGVYNEQFF

V gene: TRBV2
J gene: TRBJ1-6
D gene: TRBD1
clone size: .
CDR3 DNA: TGTGCCAGCAGGGACAGGGGGCGCAGAAAAAATTCACCCCTCCACTTT
CDR3 protein: CASRDRGRRKNSPLHF

V gene: TRBV7-3
J gene: TRBJ1-2
D gene: TRBD1
clone size: .
CDR3 DNA: TGTGCCAGCAGCTTGGACAGGCTTAACTATGGCTACACCTTC
CDR3 protein: CASSLDRLNYGYTF

V gene: TRBV25-1
J gene: TRBJ2-7
D gene: .
clone size: .
CDR3 DNA: TGTGCCAGCAGTGACACATTCTACGAGCAGTACTTC
CDR3 protein: CASSDTFYEQYF

V gene: TRBV18
J gene: TRBJ1-5
D gene: TRBD1
clone size: .
CDR3 DNA: TGTGCCAGCTCACCTCCTGACAGGGACAATCAGCCCCAGCATTTT
CDR3 protein: CASSPPDRDNQPQHF

V gene: TRBV7-2
J gene: TRBJ2-4
D gene: TRBD2
clone size: once
CDR3 DNA: TGTGCCAGCAGCGACCGAGGGAGGGACGACATTCAGTACTTC
CDR3 protein: CASSDRGRDDIQYF

V gene: TRBV19
J gene: TRBJ2-4
D gene: .
clone size: .
CDR3 DNA: TGTGCCAGTAGTGTGAGCGGAGGAAACATTCAGTACTTC
CDR3 protein: CASSVSGGNIQYF

V gene: TRBV5-1
J gene: TRBJ2-1
D gene: TRBD2
clone size: .
CDR3 DNA: TGCGCCAGCAGCTTGGAGCGGGAGATCGATGAGCAGTTCTTC
CDR3 protein: CASSLEREIDEQFF

V gene: TRBV20-1
J gene: TRBJ2-2
D gene: .
clone size: .
CDR3 DNA: TGCAGTGCCTTACGAGCCGGGGAGCTGTTTTTT
CDR3 protein: CSALRAGELFF

V gene: TRBV18
J gene: TRBJ2-3
D gene: TRBD2
clone size: many
CDR3 DNA: TGTGCCAGCTCACCTCGGGAGGGCACAGATACGCAGTATTTT
CDR3 protein: CASSPREGTDTQYF

V gene: TRBV19
J gene: TRBJ1-1
D gene: .
clone size: .
CDR3 DNA: TGTGCCAGTAGTATTTCGAGGACACCCGTTGAAGCTTTCTTT
CDR3 protein: CASSISRTPVEAFF

V gene: TRBV5-8
J gene: TRBJ1-5
D gene: TRBD1
clone size: .
CDR3 DNA: TGTGCCAGCAGCTTGGCTAAGACAGGGGGCTTTGGCAATCAGCCCCAGCATTTT
CDR3 protein: CASSLAKTGGFGNQPQHF

V gene: TRBV3-1/TRBV3-2
J gene: TRBJ1-3
D gene: .
clone size: .
CDR3 DNA: TGTGCCAGCAGTCTAAAGGGAGGAGCTGGAAACACCATATATTTT
CDR3 protein: CASSLKGGAGNTIYF

V gene: TRBV4-2
J gene: TRBJ2-1
D gene: TRBD2
clone size: once
CDR3 DNA: TGTGCCAGCAGCCCTTTGGGGGAGGGGTCCTACAATGAGCAGTTCTTC
CDR3 protein: CASSPLGEGSYNEQFF

V gene: TRBV5-1
J gene: TRBJ1-1
D gene: .
clone size: .
CDR3 DNA: TGCGCCAGCCTCTTTAACCCGGGACAGAACACTGAAGCTTTCTTT
CDR3 protein: CASLFNPGQNTEAFF

V gene: TRBV28
J gene: TRBJ1-6
D gene: .
clone size: .
CDR3 DNA: TGTGCCAGCAACACAGGGTCTTCACCCCTCCACTTT
CDR3 protein: CASNTGSSPLHF

V gene: TRBV5-6
J gene: TRBJ2-1
D gene: TRBD2
clone size: .
CDR3 DNA: TGTGCCAGCAGCCTAAGAGGCGGGGGAGTGGGCCCCTACAATGAGCAGTTCTTC
CDR3 protein: CASSLRGGGVGPYNEQFF

V gene: TRBV5-3
J gene: TRBJ1-5
D gene: TRBD1
clone size: .
CDR3 DNA: TGTGCCAGAAGCTTGAAGGTTGCAGGGGGTCAGCCCCAGCATTTT
CDR3 protein: CARSLKVAGGQPQHF

V gene: TRBV7-8
J gene: TRBJ2-2
D gene: TRBD1
clone size: .
CDR3 DNA: TGTGCCAGCAGCTTGAGGACAGGGGGTAACGGGGAGCTGTTTTTT
CDR3 protein: CASSLRTGGNGELFF